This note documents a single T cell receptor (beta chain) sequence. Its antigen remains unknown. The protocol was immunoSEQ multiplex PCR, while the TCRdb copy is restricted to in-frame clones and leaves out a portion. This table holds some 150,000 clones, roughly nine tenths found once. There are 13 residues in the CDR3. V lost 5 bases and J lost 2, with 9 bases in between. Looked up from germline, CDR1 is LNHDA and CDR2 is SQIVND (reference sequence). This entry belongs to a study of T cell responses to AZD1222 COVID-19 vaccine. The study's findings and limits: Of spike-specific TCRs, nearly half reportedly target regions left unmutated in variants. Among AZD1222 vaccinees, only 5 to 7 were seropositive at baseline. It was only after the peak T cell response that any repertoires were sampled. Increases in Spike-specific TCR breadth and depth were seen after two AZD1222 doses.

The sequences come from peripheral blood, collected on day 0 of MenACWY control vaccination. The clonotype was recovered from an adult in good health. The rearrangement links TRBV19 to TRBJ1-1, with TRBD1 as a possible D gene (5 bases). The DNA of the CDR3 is TGTGCCAGTAGTGTCGGGGCTAACACTGAAGCTTTCTTT. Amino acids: CASSVGANTEAFF.